The 20 T cell receptor beta chains below come from one sample, sequenced in a study of identical twins. MiXCR, applied by TCRdb to the 5' RACE reads, yields one record per CDR3 protein. The table lists 200,000 or so distinct CDR3 sequences, around a sixth of them singletons. These same data were also listed under a study on T cells expressing NK-cell markers.

Specimen: CD8+ T cells sorted from blood. These receptors all come from a woman between 18 and 30 years old in good health.

The chain combines TRBV11-2 with TRBJ2-3; D unclear. Germline lookup yields CDR1 SGHAT and CDR2 FQNNGV. This CDR3 has 15 amino acids. V was trimmed by 1 base and J by 3 bases, leaving 11 bases between them. The CDR3 region has the DNA TGTGCCAGCAGCTTAGTCCCCTTTAGTACAGATACGCAGTATTTT. It translates to CASSLVPFSTDTQYF.

This clonotype came up a few times. The chain recombines TRBV5-1 with TRBJ2-7; 7 nucleotides agree with TRBD1. The CDR3 consists of 17 residues. CDR1 and CDR2 from the germline V gene are SGHRS and YFSETQ. J lost 4 bases, V lost 4 bases, and 17 bases had no gene match. The CDR3: CASSLLRQGRTPYEQYF. CDR3 coding DNA: TGCGCCAGCAGCCTCCTTCGACAGGGTAGGACCCCTTACGAGCAGTACTTC.

This clonotype has more than one count but fewer than ten. This chain links TRBV9 with TRBJ2-3; TRBD2 is a possible D gene (6 bases). V shed 4 bases and J shed 0 bases, with 15 bases lying between them. The germline V gene encodes CDR1 SGDLS and CDR2 YYNGEE. This CDR3 region has 16 residues. The CDR3: CASSLLSGGSTDTQYF. In DNA form, the CDR3 reads TGTGCCAGCAGCCTCCTAAGCGGAGGGAGCACAGATACGCAGTATTTT.

The chain uses TRBV7-8 and TRBJ2-1; TRBD2 agrees at 11 bases. There are 15 residues in the CDR3. Per germline, CDR1 SGHVS and CDR2 FQNEAQ. V lost 6 bases, J lost 7 bases, and 8 bases stayed unmatched. CDR3 bases: TGTGCCAGCAGGAATAGCGGGGGGGCATGGAATGAGCAGTTCTTC. Translation gives CASRNSGGAWNEQFF.

This clonotype was observed a handful of times. The chain links TRBV20-1 to TRBJ2-1; TRBD1 matches at 7 bases. Germline V lookup: CDR1 DFQATT, CDR2 SNEGSKA (reference sequence). The V and J ends lost 6 bases and 0 bases, in that order; junction bases with no gene match: 23. CDR3 length equals 20 residues. The CDR3 DNA follows: TGCAGTGCAAAGGGACAGTCCAAAGTTGTAGGTTCCCCCTCCTACAATGAGCAGTTCTTC. This gives the protein CSAKGQSKVVGSPSYNEQFF.

This chain connects TRBV19 to TRBJ2-1; no reliable D call. The germline V and J ends were trimmed by 8 bases and 2 bases, with 10 bases remaining between them. From germline, CDR1 is LNHDA and CDR2 SQIVND (reference sequence). The CDR3 extends over 13 amino acids. The CDR3 bases are TGTGCCAGTGCCTACGTGGCCTACAATGAGCAGTTCTTC. Encoded protein: CASAYVAYNEQFF.

The chain carries TRBV4-2 and TRBJ2-2, with a weak D call TRBD1 (6 bases). CDR3 size: 16 residues. CDR1 and CDR2 (germline): LGHNA, YNFKEQ. V lost 4 bases to trimming and J lost 0 bases, with 12 bases between them. CDR3 in DNA: TGTGCCAGCAGCCGAGGGACATCTGCGAACACCGGGGAGCTGTTTTTT. It is translated as CASSRGTSANTGELFF.

This clonotype showed up just a few times. The rearrangement uses TRBV5-1 and TRBJ2-7; 10 bases match TRBD2. The length of the CDR3 is 16 residues. Germline CDR1 SGHRS, CDR2 YFSETQ. With V trimmed by 0 bases and J by 6 bases, 9 bases remained unmatched. The CDR3 DNA follows: TGCGCCAGCAGCTTGGGGCTAGCGGGAGATTCGGGCGAGCAGTACTTC. Translating it yields CASSLGLAGDSGEQYF.

This clonotype was counted only a few times. The CDR3 here is CASSFASSYNEQFF. CDR3 DNA sequence: TGCGCCAGCAGCTTCGCTAGCTCCTACAATGAGCAGTTCTTC. The rearrangement links TRBV5-1 to TRBJ2-1; no clear D gene. CDR1 is SGHRS, CDR2 YFSETQ, per germline. CDR3 size: 14 residues. V was pared by 2 bases and J by 0 bases, with 6 bases between. Looking up the rest from reference TRBV5-1 and TRBJ2-1 gives the full variable domain: KAGVTQTPRYLIKTRGQQVTLSCSPISGHRSVSWYQQTPGQGLQFLFEYFSETQRNKGNFPGRFSGRQFSNSRSEMNVSTLELGDSALYLCASSFASSYNEQFFGPGTRLTVL.

This clonotype was seen only a few times. V gene TRBV28 combines with J gene TRBJ2-7, with a weak D call TRBD1 (6 bases). CDR1 is MDHEN and CDR2 is SYDVKM in the germline V gene. The CDR3 spans 14 residues. V dropped 3 bases and J dropped 5 bases, with 14 bases sitting between them. The DNA for the CDR3 is TGTGCCAGCAGTTTTCAGGGGACGGGGAACGAGCAGTACTTC. Encoded protein: CASSFQGTGNEQYF.

The genes are TRBV6-5 and TRBJ2-3, with 8 bases fitting TRBD1. The CDR3 length is 16 residues. The junction had 8 bases not matched to a gene; V was cut back by 5 bases and J by 1 base. CDR1 MNHEY and CDR2 SVGAGI come from the germline V gene. In nucleotides, the CDR3 is TGTGCCAGCAGTCCCCCGACAGGGGCAGGCACAGATACGCAGTATTTT. It yields the protein CASSPPTGAGTDTQYF.

The rearrangement uses TRBV7-8 and TRBJ2-1; D may be TRBD2 (5 bases). CDR3 length: 14 residues. In germline, CDR1 is SGHVS, CDR2 FQNEAQ. Trimming pared 5 bases from V and 8 bases from J, leaving 16 bases between. Written as DNA, the CDR3 is TGTGCCAGCAGCCCAAGGACTGTCTTGCATGAGCAGTTCTTC. The encoded protein is CASSPRTVLHEQFF.

This clonotype was observed a handful of times. V is TRBV5-1 and J is TRBJ2-1, with D unclear. The CDR3 runs to 15 residues. CDR1 SGHRS and CDR2 YFSETQ come from the germline V gene. Trimming pared 7 bases from V and 4 bases from J, leaving 18 bases between. CDR3 sequence: CASLSAEPPYNEQFF. DNA of the CDR3: TGCGCCAGCCTCTCGGCGGAGCCCCCATACAATGAGCAGTTCTTC.

This clonotype was seen at least ten times. The chain is built from TRBV12-3 or TRBV12-4 and TRBJ2-2, with D uncertain. The CDR3 extends over 13 amino acids. Deletions cut 6 bases from V and 5 bases from J, with 10 bases between. The CDR3 DNA sequence: TGTGCCAGCAGCCTCCCTGGGACCGGGGAGCTGTTTTTT. As protein: CASSLPGTGELFF.

The J gene is TRBJ2-3, the V gene TRBV10-1; 7 bases are a match to TRBD2. Germline values: CDR1 WNHNN, CDR2 SYGVQD (reference sequence). This CDR3 spans 19 amino acids. V trimming: 0 bases; J trimming: 0 bases; junction bases outside the gene matches: 12. The CDR3 nucleotides are TGCGCCAGCAGTGAGTCTGTGGTAGCGGGCAAGACTAGCACAGATACGCAGTATTTT. It encodes CASSESVVAGKTSTDTQYF.

This clonotype was seen a few times. The rearrangement joins TRBV7-2 to TRBJ2-7, with TRBD2 identical over 10 bases. This CDR3 is built from 15 residues. Germline CDR1 is SGHTA and CDR2 is FQGNSA. Trimming took 3 bases from V and 4 from J; bases not matched to a gene: 6. The CDR3: CASSLSSGSLYEQYF. DNA of the CDR3: TGTGCCAGCAGCTTGTCTAGCGGGAGTCTATACGAGCAGTACTTC.

The chain employs TRBV12-3 or TRBV12-4 and TRBJ2-7, with unresolved D. Trimming cost V 0 bases and J 6 bases, with 15 bases left between them. This CDR3 comprises 15 residues. CDR3 sequence: CASSLASVGQVEQYF. CDR3 coding DNA: TGTGCCAGCAGTTTAGCCTCGGTGGGTCAGGTCGAGCAGTACTTC.

V gene TRBV6-5 combines with J gene TRBJ2-5; TRBD1 is a possible D gene (6 bases). CDR3 length: 16 residues. Per germline, CDR1 MNHEY and CDR2 SVGAGI. V dropped 0 bases and J dropped 3 bases, with 14 bases sitting between them. The DNA for the CDR3 is TGTGCCAGCAGTTACTCTTGGCAGGGGCGGAAAGAGACCCAGTACTTC. It translates to CASSYSWQGRKETQYF.

The CDR3 protein is CASSLSGGGGEQFF. The CDR3 DNA follows: TGTGCCAGCAGCCTATCGGGTGGGGGCGGTGAGCAGTTCTTC. The chain employs TRBV7-6 and TRBJ2-1; D possibly corresponds to TRBD1 (6 bases). Germline loops: CDR1 SGHVS, CDR2 FNYEAQ. CDR3 length: 14 amino acids. With 5 bases removed from V and 9 bases from J, the gap between germline ends came to 17 bases.

The CDR3 DNA follows: TGTGCCAGCAGTTACTCGGCAGGGCGCTATGGCTACACCTTC. Encoded protein: CASSYSAGRYGYTF. J is TRBJ1-2 and V is TRBV27, with a tentative D call TRBD1 (5 bases). Looked up from germline, CDR1 is MNHEY and CDR2 is SMNVEV (reference sequence). The CDR3 loop spans 14 amino acids. The germline V and J ends were trimmed by 4 bases and 4 bases, with 13 bases remaining between them.